This entry describes one T cell receptor (beta chain). This sample is drawn from a study of blood T cell repertoires in COVID-19. Across the whole study: The United States, Italy and Spain supplied acute and convalescent COVID-19 samples. T cells, B-cell-depleted T cells, or PBMCs provided the cDNA or gDNA that served as material.

V gave up 6 bases and J gave up 5 bases, with 13 bases separating them. CDR1 LGHDT and CDR2 YNNKEL come from the germline V gene (reference sequence). CDR3 length: 13 residues. The authors' processing: Using reference gene primer amplification, nucleated cell counts were estimated. Assay: immunoSEQ multiplex PCR; the TCRdb copy retains only in-frame clones and omits some. The V and J calls and clone size were taken over from that table, and D and trimming were inferred from the DNA. The data hold under 150,000 clones, with about 87% observed a single time. The sequenced sample consisted of peripheral blood. The TCR was taken from a woman aged 50 to 60 with acute or convalescent COVID-19. The rearrangement uses TRBV3-1 (or the pseudogene TRBV3-2) and TRBJ1-2, with no clear D. CDR3 coding DNA: TGTGCCAGCAGTGGGCAGATCCATTATGGCTACACCTTC. It specifies CASSGQIHYGYTF.